This TCR beta chain appears in the sequencing data of a study of T cell changes during pregnancy in multiple sclerosis. Sequencing was performed with immunoSEQ multiplex PCR; in TCRdb, only in-frame clones are kept and a portion is missing. The table has fewer than 45,000 clones, roughly 91% seen once. V shed 2 bases and J shed 0 bases, with 13 bases lying between them. The germline V gene has CDR1 MGHRA and CDR2 YSYEKL. This CDR3 has 16 amino acids. The sequences come from CD4+ T cells from peripheral blood mononuclear cells, collected in the second trimester of pregnancy. The receptor's source is a female donor in good health, enrolled as a control in a pregnancy study. The gene calls are TRBV4-1 and TRBJ1-1; D is unresolved. The CDR3 DNA follows: TGCGCCAGCAGCCAAAGCCCGGGAGGCCTGAACACTGAAGCTTTCTTT. Residues: CASSQSPGGLNTEAFF.